This T cell receptor (beta chain) is drawn from a study of T cell responses to AZD1222 COVID-19 vaccine. Clones were read by immunoSEQ multiplex PCR, and TCRdb kept only the in-frame ones, dropping some. The data contain about 140,000 clones, 80% to 90% of them singletons. Study conclusions and caveats: In a largely white British group with more females than males, clonal diversity was possibly underestimated. Repertoires were collected only later (after the peak T cell response had occurred).

There are 17 residues in the CDR3. Trimming pared 4 bases from V and 4 bases from J, leaving 22 bases between. Germline V CDR1 and CDR2: MNHNS, SASEGT. On this clone: The antigen remains unidentified.

The sequences come from peripheral blood, collected on day 0 of AZD1222 vaccination. This sequence originates from an adult in good health. V usage is TRBV6-1 and J usage is TRBJ1-1, with D possibly TRBD1 on 5 matching bases. DNA of the CDR3: TGTGCCAGCAGTGGACCGATGGGTAGGGGAGGAAGCACTGAAGCTTTCTTT. Protein product: CASSGPMGRGGSTEAFF.